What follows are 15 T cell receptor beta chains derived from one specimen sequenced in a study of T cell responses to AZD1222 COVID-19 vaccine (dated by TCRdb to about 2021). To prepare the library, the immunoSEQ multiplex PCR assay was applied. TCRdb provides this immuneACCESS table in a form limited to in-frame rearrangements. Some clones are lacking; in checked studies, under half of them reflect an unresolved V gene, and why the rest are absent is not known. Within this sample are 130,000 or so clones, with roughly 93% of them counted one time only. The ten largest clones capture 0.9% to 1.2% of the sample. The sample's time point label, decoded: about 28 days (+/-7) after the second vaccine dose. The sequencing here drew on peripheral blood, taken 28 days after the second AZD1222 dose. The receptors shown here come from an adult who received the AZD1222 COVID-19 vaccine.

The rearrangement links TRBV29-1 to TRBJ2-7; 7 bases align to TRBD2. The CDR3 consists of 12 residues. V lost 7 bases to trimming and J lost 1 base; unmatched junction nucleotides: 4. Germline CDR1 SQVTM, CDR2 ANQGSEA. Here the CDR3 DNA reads TGCAGCGCGAAGCGGGGATCCTACGAGCAGTACTTC. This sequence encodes CSAKRGSYEQYF.

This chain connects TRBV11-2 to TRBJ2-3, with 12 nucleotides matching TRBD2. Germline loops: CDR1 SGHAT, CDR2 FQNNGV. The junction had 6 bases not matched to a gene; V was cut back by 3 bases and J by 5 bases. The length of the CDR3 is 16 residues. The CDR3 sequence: CASSFRTSGIIDTQYF. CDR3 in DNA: TGTGCCAGCAGCTTCCGGACTAGCGGGATCATAGATACGCAGTATTTT.

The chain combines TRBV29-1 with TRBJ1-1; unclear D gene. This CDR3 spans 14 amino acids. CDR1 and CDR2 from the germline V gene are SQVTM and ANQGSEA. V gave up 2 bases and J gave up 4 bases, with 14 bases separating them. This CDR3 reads CSVESAEVGTEAFF. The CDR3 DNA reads TGCAGCGTTGAATCTGCGGAGGTGGGCACTGAAGCTTTCTTT.

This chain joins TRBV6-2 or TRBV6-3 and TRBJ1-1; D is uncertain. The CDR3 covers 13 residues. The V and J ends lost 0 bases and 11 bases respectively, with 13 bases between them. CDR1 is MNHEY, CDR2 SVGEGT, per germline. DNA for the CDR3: TGTGCCAGCAGTTACTCCCCCTCCTTGGAGGCTTTCTTT. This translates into CASSYSPSLEAFF.

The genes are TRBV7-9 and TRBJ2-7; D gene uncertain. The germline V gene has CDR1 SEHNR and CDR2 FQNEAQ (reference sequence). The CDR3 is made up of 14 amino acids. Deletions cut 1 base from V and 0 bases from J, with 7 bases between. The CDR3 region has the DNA TGTGCCAGCAGCTTAGGTCAGAGCTCCTACGAGCAGTACTTC. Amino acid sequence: CASSLGQSSYEQYF. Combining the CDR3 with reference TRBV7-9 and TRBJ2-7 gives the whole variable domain DTGVSQNPRHKITKRGQNVTFRCDPISEHNRLYWYRQTLGQGPEFLTYFQNEAQLEKSRLLSDRFSAERPKGSFSTLEIQRTEQGDSAMYLCASSLGQSSYEQYFGPGTRLTVT.

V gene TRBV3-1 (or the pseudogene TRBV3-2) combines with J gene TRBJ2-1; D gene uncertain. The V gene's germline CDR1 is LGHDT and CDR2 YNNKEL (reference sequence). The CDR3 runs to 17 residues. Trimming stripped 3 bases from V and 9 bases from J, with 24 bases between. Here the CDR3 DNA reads TGTGCCAGCAGCCAGCCGGGTAGCCCTACCTACGGTTTTGAGCAGTTCTTC. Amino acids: CASSQPGSPTYGFEQFF.

The CDR3 is CASTSDSGEAFF. CDR3 DNA: TGCGCCAGCACCTCCGACAGCGGTGAAGCTTTCTTT. The chain employs TRBV10-2 and TRBJ1-1, with a possible D match to TRBD1 (5 bases). V shed 7 bases and J shed 7 bases, with 13 bases lying between them. CDR1 and CDR2 from the germline V gene are WSHSY and SAAADI. CDR3 length: 12 residues.

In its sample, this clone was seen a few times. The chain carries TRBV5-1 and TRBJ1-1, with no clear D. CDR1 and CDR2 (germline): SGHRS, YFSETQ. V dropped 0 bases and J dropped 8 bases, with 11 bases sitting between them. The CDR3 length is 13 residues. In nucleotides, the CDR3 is TGCGCCAGCAGCTTGGAATCGATTACCGAAGCTTTCTTT. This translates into CASSLESITEAFF. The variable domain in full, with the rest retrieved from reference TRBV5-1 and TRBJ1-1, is KAGVTQTPRYLIKTRGQQVTLSCSPISGHRSVSWYQQTPGQGLQFLFEYFSETQRNKGNFPGRFSGRQFSNSRSEMNVSTLELGDSALYLCASSLESITEAFFGQGTRLTVV.

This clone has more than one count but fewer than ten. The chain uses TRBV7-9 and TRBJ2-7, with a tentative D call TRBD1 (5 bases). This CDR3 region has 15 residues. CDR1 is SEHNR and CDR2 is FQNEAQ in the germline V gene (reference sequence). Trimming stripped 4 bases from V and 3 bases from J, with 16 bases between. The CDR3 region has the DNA TGTGCCAGCAGCTCCTTGGGTGGGGCCAACTACGAGCAGTACTTC. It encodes CASSSLGGANYEQYF.

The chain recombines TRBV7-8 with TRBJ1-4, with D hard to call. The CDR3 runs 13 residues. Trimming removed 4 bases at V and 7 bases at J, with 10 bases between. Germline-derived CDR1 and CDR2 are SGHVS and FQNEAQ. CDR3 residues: CASSSGLAEKLFF. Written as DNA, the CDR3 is TGTGCCAGCAGCTCCGGACTGGCTGAAAAACTGTTTTTT.

The CDR3 is CASGPLAGGTGEQYF. DNA for the CDR3: TGTGCTAGTGGTCCGTTAGCGGGAGGAACGGGCGAGCAGTACTTC. The rearrangement uses TRBV12-5 and TRBJ2-7, with 10 bases fitting TRBD2. The V gene end was trimmed by 5 bases and the J gene end by 6 bases; junction bases not matched to a gene: 10. Germline loops: CDR1 LGHNT, CDR2 FRNRAP. The CDR3 has 15 amino acids.

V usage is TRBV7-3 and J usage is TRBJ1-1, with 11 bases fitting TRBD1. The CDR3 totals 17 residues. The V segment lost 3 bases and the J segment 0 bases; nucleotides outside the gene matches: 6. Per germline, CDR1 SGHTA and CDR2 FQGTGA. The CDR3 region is CASSLGQGGYMNTEAFF. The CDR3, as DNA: TGTGCCAGCAGCTTGGGACAGGGGGGATACATGAACACTGAAGCTTTCTTT.

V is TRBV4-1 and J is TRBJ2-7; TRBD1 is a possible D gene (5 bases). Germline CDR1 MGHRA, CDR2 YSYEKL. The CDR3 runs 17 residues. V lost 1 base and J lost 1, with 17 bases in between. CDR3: CASSQGLGRSNSYEQYF. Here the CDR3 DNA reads TGCGCCAGCAGCCAAGGGTTGGGGCGGTCAAATTCCTACGAGCAGTACTTC.

The CDR3 sequence is CASSPGTDEKLFF. CDR3 DNA sequence: TGTGCCAGCAGCCCGGGGACGGATGAAAAACTGTTTTTT. The chain links TRBV5-4 to TRBJ1-4, with a tentative D call TRBD1 (5 bases). CDR3 size: 13 residues. Germline CDR1 SGHNT, CDR2 YYREEE (reference sequence). V lost 4 bases and J 6 bases, leaving 10 bases between the germline ends.

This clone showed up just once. As DNA, the CDR3 is TGTGCCAGCAGCTACGGAGGACAGGGGGCAGGGGAAAAACTGTTTTTT. Translating gives CASSYGGQGAGEKLFF. The chain combines TRBV5-6 with TRBJ1-4; 11 bases map to TRBD1. The CDR3 totals 16 residues. Looked up from germline, CDR1 is SGHDT and CDR2 is YYEEEE. Trimming removed 3 bases from V and 8 bases from J; junction bases left unmatched: 9.